These T cell receptor beta chains were read from a single sample in a study of technical replicates of blood from several donors. The data were produced by immunoSEQ multiplex PCR, yet TCRdb's version contains in-frame clones alone and is incomplete. The data hold approximately 92,000 clones, with around 95% observed a single time. The material sequenced was T cells isolated from PBMCs. All receptors derive from a human donor in good health. Each CDR3 is given with its conserved first and last residue. A D gene is named only where the DNA matches it firmly.

TRBD1,TRBV14,TRBJ1-2,CASSLRTGGGYNYGYTF
NA,TRBV2,TRBJ2-7,CASSETSNEQYF
TRBD1,TRBV6-1,TRBJ1-2,CASSEKKGGRDYGYTF
NA,TRBV6-4,TRBJ2-3,CASSGGVDLSGNTQYF
TRBD1,TRBV2,TRBJ1-6,CASTTRSGQGGSPLHF
TRBD1,TRBV6-6,TRBJ1-5,CASSYGTGDNQPQHF
NA,TRBV28,TRBJ2-5,CASSLTGSRQETQYF
NA,TRBV14,TRBJ1-1,CASSQLAGRNTEAFF
TRBD1,TRBV13,TRBJ2-2,CASSLGRGPTGELFF
NA,TRBV30,TRBJ1-5,CAWSKKTVYSNQPQHF
NA,TRBV7-9,TRBJ2-3,CASSLVVTMAAQYF
TRBD2,TRBV7-9,TRBJ2-1,CASSTRAGAAGSYNEQFF
NA,TRBV27,TRBJ2-2,CASSLFGDPDTGELFF
NA,TRBV6-1,TRBJ2-3,CASNWASQVADTQYF